A selection of T cell receptor beta chains follows, all from one sample in a study of T cell responses to AZD1222 COVID-19 vaccine. Libraries were prepared by immunoSEQ multiplex PCR; TCRdb keeps only in-frame clonotypes and omits some of them. The sample lists around 110,000 clones; more than 80% were seen once. The specimen comprised peripheral blood, sampled on day 0 of AZD1222 vaccination. These receptors came from an adult in good health. Each CDR3 is given with its conserved first and last residue. The order of the fields is J gene, clone size, D gene, V gene, CDR3 protein, CDR3 DNA. A D gene is named only where the DNA matches it firmly. Clone size, where shown, is once, few, many, or a class for clones that have expanded.

J: TRBJ2-3
size: -
D: -
V: TRBV3-1/TRBV3-2
CDR3: CASSPNQGTSEYF
DNA: TGTGCCAGCAGCCCCAACCAGGGGACATCCGAGTATTTT

J: TRBJ2-7
size: -
D: -
V: TRBV3-1/TRBV3-2
CDR3: CASSEGRTGFYEQYF
DNA: TGTGCCAGCAGCGAAGGGAGGACGGGATTCTACGAGCAGTACTTC

J: TRBJ1-2
size: -
D: -
V: TRBV29-1
CDR3: CSVEGVLSPLSTF
DNA: TGCAGCGTTGAGGGGGTTTTGTCCCCCCTCTCCACCTTC

J: TRBJ1-5
size: -
D: -
V: TRBV5-5
CDR3: CASSLEFRQSNQPQHF
DNA: TGTGCCAGCAGCTTGGAATTCAGACAAAGCAATCAGCCCCAGCATTTT

J: TRBJ2-1
size: -
D: -
V: TRBV19
CDR3: CASSTYAPPTGYNEQFF
DNA: TGTGCCAGTAGTACATACGCCCCCCCGACGGGTTACAATGAGCAGTTCTTC

J: TRBJ2-5
size: -
D: -
V: TRBV6-2/TRBV6-3
CDR3: CASSSLALDSTTQYF
DNA: TGTGCCAGCAGTTCACTAGCCTTGGATTCGACGACCCAGTACTTC

J: TRBJ2-2
size: -
D: -
V: TRBV7-9
CDR3: CASTPAVSGGELFF
DNA: TGTGCCAGCACCCCGGCGGTTAGCGGCGGGGAGCTGTTTTTT

J: TRBJ2-7
size: -
D: -
V: TRBV7-9
CDR3: CASSGGSPPYEQYF
DNA: TGTGCCAGCAGCGGGGGATCCCCCCCCTACGAGCAGTACTTC

J: TRBJ1-2
size: -
D: -
V: TRBV10-1
CDR3: CARWRRRANYGYTF
DNA: TGCGCCAGGTGGAGGCGGCGGGCTAACTATGGCTACACCTTC

J: TRBJ1-5
size: -
D: -
V: TRBV15
CDR3: CATSRDANQPQHF
DNA: TGTGCCACCAGCAGAGATGCCAATCAGCCCCAGCATTTT

J: TRBJ2-1
size: -
D: -
V: TRBV4-1
CDR3: CASSQDPVEQFF
DNA: TGCGCCAGCAGCCAAGATCCAGTGGAGCAGTTCTTC

J: TRBJ1-3
size: -
D: -
V: TRBV7-9
CDR3: CASSLAGGGNTIYF
DNA: TGTGCCAGCAGCTTAGCCGGGGGAGGAAACACCATATATTTT

J: TRBJ1-6
size: -
D: -
V: TRBV6-5
CDR3: CASSYQGENSPLHF
DNA: TGTGCCAGCAGTTATCAGGGAGAAAATTCACCCCTCCACTTT

J: TRBJ2-2
size: once
D: TRBD1
V: TRBV18
CDR3: CASSPVTFGQGSTGELFF
DNA: TGTGCCAGCTCACCCGTCACTTTCGGACAGGGCAGCACCGGGGAGCTGTTTTTT

J: TRBJ2-3
size: -
D: -
V: TRBV28
CDR3: CASSFKKGHSTDTQYF
DNA: TGTGCCAGCAGTTTCAAAAAGGGGCACAGCACAGATACGCAGTATTTT

J: TRBJ2-2
size: -
D: TRBD1
V: TRBV7-8
CDR3: CASSLIQGARTGELFF
DNA: TGTGCCAGCAGCTTAATACAGGGGGCGCGTACCGGGGAGCTGTTTTTT

J: TRBJ2-1
size: -
D: TRBD2
V: TRBV7-2
CDR3: CASSRDPSGSPEQFF
DNA: TGTGCCAGCAGCCGGGATCCTAGCGGGAGCCCCGAGCAGTTCTTC

J: TRBJ1-1
size: -
D: -
V: TRBV5-8
CDR3: CASTLRGGQEAFF
DNA: TGTGCCAGCACCCTGCGGGGAGGCCAAGAAGCTTTCTTT

J: TRBJ1-1
size: -
D: -
V: TRBV7-3
CDR3: CASSPDGNTEAFF
DNA: TGTGCCAGCAGCCCTGACGGGAACACTGAAGCTTTCTTT

J: TRBJ2-1
size: -
D: -
V: TRBV5-6
CDR3: CASSFSGLLPAGEQFF
DNA: TGTGCCAGCAGCTTCTCTGGACTCCTACCGGCGGGTGAGCAGTTCTTC

J: TRBJ1-1
size: -
D: -
V: TRBV7-3
CDR3: CASSLSGITEAFF
DNA: TGTGCCAGCAGCTTAAGTGGGATCACTGAAGCTTTCTTT

J: TRBJ1-2
size: -
D: -
V: TRBV28
CDR3: CASSLTADIFYGYTF
DNA: TGTGCCAGCAGTCTGACGGCTGACATCTTCTATGGCTACACCTTC

J: TRBJ1-3
size: -
D: -
V: TRBV5-1
CDR3: CASSLGPSGTPSSGNTIYF
DNA: TGCGCCAGCAGCTTGGGCCCTTCCGGGACACCGAGCTCTGGAAACACCATATATTTT

J: TRBJ1-5
size: once
D: -
V: TRBV20-1
CDR3: CSAGNQPQHF
DNA: TGCAGTGCAGGAAATCAGCCCCAGCATTTT

J: TRBJ2-7
size: -
D: TRBD1
V: TRBV27
CDR3: CASRRTGNLYEQYF
DNA: TGTGCCAGCAGGCGGACAGGGAACCTCTACGAGCAGTACTTC

J: TRBJ2-7
size: -
D: TRBD1
V: TRBV5-5
CDR3: CASSPRGGTGHEQYF
DNA: TGTGCCAGCAGCCCGCGAGGGGGGACAGGGCACGAGCAGTACTTC

J: TRBJ2-3
size: once
D: -
V: TRBV30
CDR3: CAWSVLHVSTDTQYF
DNA: TGTGCCTGGAGTGTGCTACACGTTAGCACAGATACGCAGTATTTT

J: TRBJ2-7
size: -
D: TRBD1
V: TRBV7-9
CDR3: CASRSGQGTEQYF
DNA: TGTGCCAGCAGATCGGGACAGGGGACCGAGCAGTACTTC

J: TRBJ1-6
size: few
D: -
V: TRBV27
CDR3: CASSLSSGTPNSPLHF
DNA: TGTGCCAGCAGTTTATCTTCCGGGACCCCAAATTCACCCCTCCACTTT

J: TRBJ1-1
size: -
D: -
V: TRBV24-1
CDR3: CATRNGQFTEAFF
DNA: TGTGCCACCAGAAATGGACAGTTCACTGAAGCTTTCTTT

J: TRBJ1-5
size: -
D: -
V: TRBV6-5
CDR3: CASTGGFQPQHF
DNA: TGTGCCAGCACGGGGGGGTTTCAGCCCCAGCATTTT

J: TRBJ2-7
size: -
D: -
V: TRBV5-1
CDR3: CASSLRGELLGQYF
DNA: TGCGCCAGCAGCTTGCGTGGTGAGCTTTTGGGGCAGTACTTC

J: TRBJ2-3
size: -
D: -
V: TRBV19
CDR3: CASSPGHTDTQYF
DNA: TGTGCCAGTAGTCCGGGGCACACAGATACGCAGTATTTT

J: TRBJ2-3
size: -
D: -
V: TRBV5-4
CDR3: CASSSPSTGVGTDTQYF
DNA: TGTGCCAGCAGCTCCCCCTCGACGGGAGTGGGCACAGATACGCAGTATTTT

J: TRBJ1-5
size: -
D: -
V: TRBV10-3
CDR3: CAISDPGGGNQPQHF
DNA: TGTGCCATCAGTGACCCGGGAGGAGGCAATCAGCCCCAGCATTTT

J: TRBJ1-5
size: once
D: -
V: TRBV6-5
CDR3: CASSYAAGLSNQPQHF
DNA: TGTGCCAGCAGTTACGCGGCAGGGCTGAGCAATCAGCCCCAGCATTTT

J: TRBJ1-1
size: -
D: -
V: TRBV19
CDR3: CASSIDRWEGGVWNTEAFF
DNA: TGTGCCAGTAGTATAGATCGGTGGGAAGGAGGGGTATGGAACACTGAAGCTTTCTTT

J: TRBJ1-2
size: -
D: -
V: TRBV4-3
CDR3: CASSQDHRAGANYGYTF
DNA: TGCGCCAGCAGCCAAGATCATCGGGCAGGGGCAAACTATGGCTACACCTTC

J: TRBJ2-3
size: -
D: TRBD2
V: TRBV2
CDR3: CASSWAGGSKDTQYF
DNA: TGTGCCAGCAGTTGGGCGGGAGGGTCGAAGGATACGCAGTATTTT

J: TRBJ1-2
size: many
D: -
V: TRBV30
CDR3: CAWRVSRDGYTF
DNA: TGTGCCTGGAGAGTGAGTAGGGATGGCTACACCTTC

J: TRBJ2-7
size: -
D: TRBD2
V: TRBV19
CDR3: CASRYPPTLAGGYEQYF
DNA: TGTGCCAGTAGGTATCCCCCGACACTAGCGGGAGGGTACGAGCAGTACTTC

J: TRBJ1-1
size: few
D: -
V: TRBV6-6
CDR3: CASTSWPGLHTEAFF
DNA: TGTGCCAGCACCTCCTGGCCCGGGTTGCACACTGAAGCTTTCTTT

J: TRBJ2-5
size: -
D: -
V: TRBV5-1
CDR3: CASSWQETQYF
DNA: TGCGCCAGCAGCTGGCAAGAGACCCAGTACTTC

J: TRBJ1-6
size: -
D: -
V: TRBV4-2
CDR3: CAATAGGNSPLHF
DNA: TGTGCCGCCACTGCGGGGGGGAATTCACCCCTCCACTTT

J: TRBJ2-1
size: few
D: TRBD2
V: TRBV9
CDR3: CASTAGGEQFF
DNA: TGTGCCAGCACCGCGGGAGGCGAGCAGTTCTTC

J: TRBJ1-1
size: -
D: -
V: TRBV2
CDR3: CASSDRVVPEAFF
DNA: TGTGCCAGCAGTGACAGGGTTGTCCCTGAAGCTTTCTTT